This T cell receptor (beta chain) was profiled in a study of graft-versus-host responses after intestinal transplantation. Trimming removed 1 base from V and 0 bases from J, with 11 bases in between. Per germline, CDR1 LNHNV and CDR2 YYDKDF (reference sequence). The CDR3 runs 16 residues. TCRdb's table, derived via immunoSEQ multiplex PCR, lists solely in-frame clones and lacks some. Among around 110,000 clones listed, 90% were seen once. The study's findings and limits: Levels of circulating GvH clones at their peak were associated with early post-transplant HvG declines.

Regarding this clone: Its cognate antigen is unknown.

The chain is built from TRBV15 and TRBJ2-3; D not resolved. The material sequenced was unstimulated CD4+ T cells sorted from spleen or lymph node cells, taken before intestinal transplant. The receptor comes from a human donor who received an intestinal transplant. CDR3 coding DNA: TGTGCCACCAGCAGAGGGCCAGCGCCGAGCACAGATACGCAGTATTTT. Its protein is CATSRGPAPSTDTQYF.